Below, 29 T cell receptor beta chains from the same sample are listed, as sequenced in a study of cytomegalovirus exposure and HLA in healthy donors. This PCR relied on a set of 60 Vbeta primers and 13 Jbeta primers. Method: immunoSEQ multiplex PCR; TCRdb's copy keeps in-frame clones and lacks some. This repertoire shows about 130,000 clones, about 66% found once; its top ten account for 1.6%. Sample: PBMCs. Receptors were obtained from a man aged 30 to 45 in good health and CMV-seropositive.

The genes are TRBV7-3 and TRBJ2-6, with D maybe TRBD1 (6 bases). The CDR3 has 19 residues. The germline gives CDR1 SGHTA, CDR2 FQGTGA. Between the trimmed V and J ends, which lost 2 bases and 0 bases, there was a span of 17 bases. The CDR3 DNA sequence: TGTGCCAGCAGCTTATTGTTTCAGGGGTCTAGCTCTGGGGCCAACGTCCTGACTTTC. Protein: CASSLLFQGSSSGANVLTF.

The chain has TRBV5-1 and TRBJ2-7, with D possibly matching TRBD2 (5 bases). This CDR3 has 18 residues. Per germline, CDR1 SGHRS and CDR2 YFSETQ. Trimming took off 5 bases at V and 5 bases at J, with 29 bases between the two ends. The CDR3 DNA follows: TGCGCCAGCAGACATAAATTAGGAAGCGGCTCAGGCATCCACGAGCAGTACTTC. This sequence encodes CASRHKLGSGSGIHEQYF.

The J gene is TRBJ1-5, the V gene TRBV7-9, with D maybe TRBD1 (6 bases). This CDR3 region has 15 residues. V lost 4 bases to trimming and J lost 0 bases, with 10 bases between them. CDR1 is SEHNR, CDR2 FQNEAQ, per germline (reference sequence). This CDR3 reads CASSSDSDSNQPQHF. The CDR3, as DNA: TGTGCCAGCAGCTCGGACAGCGATAGCAATCAGCCCCAGCATTTT.

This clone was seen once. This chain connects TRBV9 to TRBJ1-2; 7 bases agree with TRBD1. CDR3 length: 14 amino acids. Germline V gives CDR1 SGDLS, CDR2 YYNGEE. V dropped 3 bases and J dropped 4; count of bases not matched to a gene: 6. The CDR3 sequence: CASSALRGAYGYTF. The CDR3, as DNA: TGTGCCAGCAGCGCCCTCAGGGGGGCCTATGGCTACACCTTC.

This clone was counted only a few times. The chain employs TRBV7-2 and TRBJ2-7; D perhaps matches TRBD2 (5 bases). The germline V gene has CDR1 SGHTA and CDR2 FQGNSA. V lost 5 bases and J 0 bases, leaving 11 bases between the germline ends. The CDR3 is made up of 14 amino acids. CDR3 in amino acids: CASSISGNSYEQYF. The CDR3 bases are TGTGCCAGCAGCATCTCCGGGAACTCCTACGAGCAGTACTTC.

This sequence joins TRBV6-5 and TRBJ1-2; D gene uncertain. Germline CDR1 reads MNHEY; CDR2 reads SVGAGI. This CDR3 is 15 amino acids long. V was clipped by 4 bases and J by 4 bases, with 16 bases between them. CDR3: CASSSDFRTAYGYTF. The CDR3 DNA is TGTGCCAGCAGTTCGGACTTTCGGACGGCCTATGGCTACACCTTC.

The CDR3 DNA reads TGCAGCGTTGAGGAGGAAAAACTGTTTTTT. Encoded protein: CSVEEEKLFF. The chain recombines TRBV29-1 with TRBJ1-4; no reliable D call. CDR1 and CDR2 from the germline V gene are SQVTM and ANQGSEA. The CDR3 spans 10 residues. Trimming removed 3 bases at V and 8 bases at J, with 4 bases between.

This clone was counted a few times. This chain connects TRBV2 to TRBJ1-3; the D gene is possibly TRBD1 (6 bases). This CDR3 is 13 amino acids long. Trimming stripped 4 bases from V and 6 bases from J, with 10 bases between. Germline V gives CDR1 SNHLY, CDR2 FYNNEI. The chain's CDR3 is CASSVDSLNTIYF. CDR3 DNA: TGTGCCAGCAGTGTGGACAGCCTAAACACCATATATTTT.

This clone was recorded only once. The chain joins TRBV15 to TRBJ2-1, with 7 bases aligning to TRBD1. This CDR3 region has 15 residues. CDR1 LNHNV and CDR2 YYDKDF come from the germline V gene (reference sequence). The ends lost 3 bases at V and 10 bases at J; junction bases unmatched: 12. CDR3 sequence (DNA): TGTGCCACCAGCAGTGGGACAGTACTGGGTTTGGAGCAGTTCTTC. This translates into CATSSGTVLGLEQFF.

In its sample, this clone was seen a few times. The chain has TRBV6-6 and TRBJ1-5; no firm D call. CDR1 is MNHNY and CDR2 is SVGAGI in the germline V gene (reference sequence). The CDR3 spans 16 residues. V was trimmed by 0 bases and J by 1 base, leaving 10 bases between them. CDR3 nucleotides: TGTGCCAGCAGTTACTCGACGGGAATGAGCAATCAGCCCCAGCATTTT. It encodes CASSYSTGMSNQPQHF.

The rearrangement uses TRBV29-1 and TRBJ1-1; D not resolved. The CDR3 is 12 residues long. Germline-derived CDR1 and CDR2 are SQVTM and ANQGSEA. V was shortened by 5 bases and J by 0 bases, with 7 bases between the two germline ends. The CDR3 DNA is TGCAGCGTTTCTTCGTTGAACACTGAAGCTTTCTTT. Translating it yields CSVSSLNTEAFF.

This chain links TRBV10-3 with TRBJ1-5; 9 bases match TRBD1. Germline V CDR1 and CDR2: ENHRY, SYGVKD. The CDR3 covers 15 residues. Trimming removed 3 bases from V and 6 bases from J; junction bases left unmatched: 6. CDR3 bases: TGTGCCATCAGTGACCGCGGACAGGGGAGTCAGCCCCAGCATTTT. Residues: CAISDRGQGSQPQHF.

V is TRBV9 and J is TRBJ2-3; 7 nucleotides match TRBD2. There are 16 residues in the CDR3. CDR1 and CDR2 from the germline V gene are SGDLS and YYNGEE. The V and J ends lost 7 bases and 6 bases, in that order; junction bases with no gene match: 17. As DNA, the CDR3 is TGTGCCAGCGGGGCTGGTCCTAGCGGTACTGAGGATACGCAGTATTTT. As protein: CASGAGPSGTEDTQYF.

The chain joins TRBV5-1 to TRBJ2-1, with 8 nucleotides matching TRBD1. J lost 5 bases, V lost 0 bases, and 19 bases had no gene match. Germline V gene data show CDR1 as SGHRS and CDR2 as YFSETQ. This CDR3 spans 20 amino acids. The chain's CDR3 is CASSLAGPVVDRAGDNEQFF. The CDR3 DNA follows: TGCGCCAGCAGCTTGGCCGGGCCTGTGGTGGACAGGGCAGGGGACAATGAGCAGTTCTTC. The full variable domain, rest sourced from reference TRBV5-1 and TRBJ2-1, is KAGVTQTPRYLIKTRGQQVTLSCSPISGHRSVSWYQQTPGQGLQFLFEYFSETQRNKGNFPGRFSGRQFSNSRSEMNVSTLELGDSALYLCASSLAGPVVDRAGDNEQFFGPGTRLTVL.

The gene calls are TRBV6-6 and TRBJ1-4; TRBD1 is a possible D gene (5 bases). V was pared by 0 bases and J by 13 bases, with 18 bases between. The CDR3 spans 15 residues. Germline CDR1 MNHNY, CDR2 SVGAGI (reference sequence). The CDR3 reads CASSYSGRAAKGLFF. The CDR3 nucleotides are TGTGCCAGCAGTTACTCTGGCAGGGCCGCCAAAGGACTGTTTTTT.

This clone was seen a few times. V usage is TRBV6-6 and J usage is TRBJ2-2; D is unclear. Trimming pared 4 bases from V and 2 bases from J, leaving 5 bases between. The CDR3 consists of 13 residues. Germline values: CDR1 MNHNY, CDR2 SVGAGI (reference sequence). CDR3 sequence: CASSSRNTGELFF. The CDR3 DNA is TGTGCCAGCAGTTCGAGAAACACCGGGGAGCTGTTTTTT.

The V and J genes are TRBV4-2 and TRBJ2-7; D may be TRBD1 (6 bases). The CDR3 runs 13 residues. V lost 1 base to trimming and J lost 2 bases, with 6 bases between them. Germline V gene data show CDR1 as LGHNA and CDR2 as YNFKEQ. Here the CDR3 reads CASSQGQAYEQYF. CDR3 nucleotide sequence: TGTGCCAGCAGCCAAGGACAGGCCTACGAGCAGTACTTC.

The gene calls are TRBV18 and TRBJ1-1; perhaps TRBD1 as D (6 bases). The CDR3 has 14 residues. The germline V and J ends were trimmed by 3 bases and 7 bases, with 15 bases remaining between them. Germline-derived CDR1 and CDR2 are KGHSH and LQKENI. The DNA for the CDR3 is TGTGCCAGCTCACCGACCCAAAGACAGGTTGAAGCTTTCTTT. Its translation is CASSPTQRQVEAFF.

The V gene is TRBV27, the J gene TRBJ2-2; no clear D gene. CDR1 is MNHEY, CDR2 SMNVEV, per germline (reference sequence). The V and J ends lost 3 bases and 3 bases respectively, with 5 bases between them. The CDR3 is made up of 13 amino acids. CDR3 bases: TGTGCCAGCAGTTTTATCGACACCGGGGAGCTGTTTTTT. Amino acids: CASSFIDTGELFF.

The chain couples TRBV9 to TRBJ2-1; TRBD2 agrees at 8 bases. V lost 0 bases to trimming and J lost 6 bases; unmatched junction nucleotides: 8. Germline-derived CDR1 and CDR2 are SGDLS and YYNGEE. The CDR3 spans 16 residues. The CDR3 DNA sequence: TGTGCCAGCAGCGTAGAAACGGGAGGGCCCCTCAATGAGCAGTTCTTC. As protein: CASSVETGGPLNEQFF.

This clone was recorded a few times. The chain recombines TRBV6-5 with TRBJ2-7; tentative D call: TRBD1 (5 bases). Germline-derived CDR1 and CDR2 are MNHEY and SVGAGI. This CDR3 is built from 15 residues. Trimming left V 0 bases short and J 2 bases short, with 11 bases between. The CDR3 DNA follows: TGTGCCAGCAGTTACTCGTCTGACAGACCCTACGAGCAGTACTTC. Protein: CASSYSSDRPYEQYF.

CDR3 sequence (DNA): TGTGCCAGCAGCCGGTGGACAGGGTTTCGCGGGGAGCTGTTTTTT. Translated: CASSRWTGFRGELFF. This rearrangement joins TRBV7-9 to TRBJ2-2, with 8 bases identical to TRBD1. Germline V gives CDR1 SEHNR, CDR2 FQNEAQ (reference sequence). Unmatched junction bases numbered 9, after V lost 5 bases and J lost 7 bases. This CDR3 contains 15 residues.

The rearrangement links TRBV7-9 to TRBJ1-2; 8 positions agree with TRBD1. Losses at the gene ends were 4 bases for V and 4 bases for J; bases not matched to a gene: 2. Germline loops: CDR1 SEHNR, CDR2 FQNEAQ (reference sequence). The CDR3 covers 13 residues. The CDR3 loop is CASSSGQGYGYTF. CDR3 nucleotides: TGTGCCAGCAGCTCCGGACAGGGCTATGGCTACACCTTC. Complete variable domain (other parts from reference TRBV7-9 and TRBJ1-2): DTGVSQNPRHKITKRGQNVTFRCDPISEHNRLYWYRQTLGQGPEFLTYFQNEAQLEKSRLLSDRFSAERPKGSFSTLEIQRTEQGDSAMYLCASSSGQGYGYTFGSGTRLTVV.

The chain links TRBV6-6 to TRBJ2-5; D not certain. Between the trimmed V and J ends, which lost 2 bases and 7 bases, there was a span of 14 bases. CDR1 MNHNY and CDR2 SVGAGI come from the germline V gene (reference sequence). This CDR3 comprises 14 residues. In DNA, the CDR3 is TGTGCCAGCAGTTACGGTTCCACCTGGGCGACCCAGTACTTC. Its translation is CASSYGSTWATQYF.

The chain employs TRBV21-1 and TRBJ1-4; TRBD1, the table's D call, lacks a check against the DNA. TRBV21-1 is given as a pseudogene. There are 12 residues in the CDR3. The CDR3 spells CASGTGGEKLFF. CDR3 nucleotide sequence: TGTGCCAGCGGGACAGGGGGTGAAAAACTGTTTTTT.

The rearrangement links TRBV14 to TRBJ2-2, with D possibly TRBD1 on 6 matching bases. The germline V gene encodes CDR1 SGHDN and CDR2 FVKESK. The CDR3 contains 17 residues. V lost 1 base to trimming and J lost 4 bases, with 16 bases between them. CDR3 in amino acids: CASSQGGRGRGTGELFF. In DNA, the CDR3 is TGTGCCAGCAGCCAAGGGGGCAGGGGCCGGGGCACCGGGGAGCTGTTTTTT.

The CDR3 loop reads CASSVGTLDEQFF. CDR3 in DNA: TGTGCCAGCAGCGTGGGGACTCTGGATGAGCAGTTCTTC. This chain uses TRBV9 with TRBJ2-1; D is perhaps TRBD2 (6 bases). The CDR3 consists of 13 residues. Per the germline V gene, CDR1 is SGDLS and CDR2 is YYNGEE. Trimming removed 2 bases at V and 8 bases at J, with 11 bases between.

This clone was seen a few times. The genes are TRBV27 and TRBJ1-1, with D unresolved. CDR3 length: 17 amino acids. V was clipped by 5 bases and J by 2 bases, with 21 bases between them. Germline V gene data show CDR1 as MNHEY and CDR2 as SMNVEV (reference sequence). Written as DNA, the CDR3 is TGTGCCAGCAGTCCAGATTTGCGAAACAGAAGAAACACTGAAGCTTTCTTT. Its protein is CASSPDLRNRRNTEAFF.

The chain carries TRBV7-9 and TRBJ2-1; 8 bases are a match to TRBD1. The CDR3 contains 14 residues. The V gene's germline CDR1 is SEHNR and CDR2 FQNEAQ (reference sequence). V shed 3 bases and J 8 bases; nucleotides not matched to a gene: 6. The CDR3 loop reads CASSLTDRGYEQFF. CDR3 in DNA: TGTGCCAGCAGCTTGACAGACAGGGGTTATGAGCAGTTCTTC.